The rows below give T cell receptor beta chains drawn from one sample of a study of T cell responses to AZD1222 COVID-19 vaccine. Libraries were prepared by immunoSEQ multiplex PCR; TCRdb keeps only in-frame clonotypes and omits some of them. The table records approximately 150,000 clones, about 90% of them present only once. Specimen: peripheral blood, collected 28 days after the second dose of the MenACWY control vaccine. The receptors stem from an adult who received the MenACWY meningococcal vaccine as a control. CDR3s include the opening cysteine and the closing phenylalanine or tryptophan. D genes are given only for firm matches. Clone size is given for some rows only: seen once, a few or many times, or a class if the clone is expanded.

abundance: -
j_gene: TRBJ1-5
v_gene: TRBV28
d_gene: TRBD1
CDR3nt: TGTGCCAGCAGCGACAGGGCAGGCAATCAGCCCCAGCATTTT
CDR3aa: CASSDRAGNQPQHF

abundance: once
j_gene: TRBJ1-4
v_gene: TRBV7-9
d_gene: TRBD1
CDR3nt: TGTGCCAGCAGCTTATCAGGGACAGGCACAAACAAAGAAAAACTGTTTTTT
CDR3aa: CASSLSGTGTNKEKLFF

abundance: -
j_gene: TRBJ1-1
v_gene: TRBV27
d_gene: -
CDR3nt: TGTGCCAGCAGTTGGGGGGAAGGGAACACTGAAGCTTTCTTT
CDR3aa: CASSWGEGNTEAFF

abundance: -
j_gene: TRBJ2-5
v_gene: TRBV13
d_gene: TRBD2
CDR3nt: TGTGCCAGCAGCTTATCGGGACTAGCGGGATTAGAGACCCAGTACTTC
CDR3aa: CASSLSGLAGLETQYF

abundance: -
j_gene: TRBJ2-7
v_gene: TRBV10-2
d_gene: -
CDR3nt: TGCGCCAGCAAAAACTACGAGCAGTACTTC
CDR3aa: CASKNYEQYF

abundance: once
j_gene: TRBJ2-2
v_gene: TRBV7-9
d_gene: -
CDR3nt: TGTGCCAGCAGCTCCCCCTCACCCCCGGAGCTGTTTTTT
CDR3aa: CASSSPSPPELFF

abundance: once
j_gene: TRBJ1-4
v_gene: TRBV9
d_gene: TRBD1
CDR3nt: TGTGCCAGCAGCGAAAGGGACAGGACTAATGAAAAACTGTTTTTT
CDR3aa: CASSERDRTNEKLFF

abundance: -
j_gene: TRBJ1-3
v_gene: TRBV5-1
d_gene: TRBD1
CDR3nt: TGCGCCAGCAGCTTCGGACTACAGGGGGCGGGAAACACCATATATTTT
CDR3aa: CASSFGLQGAGNTIYF

abundance: few
j_gene: TRBJ2-2
v_gene: TRBV18
d_gene: -
CDR3nt: TGTGCCAGCTCACTACCCCTGGGCACCGGGGAGCTGTTTTTT
CDR3aa: CASSLPLGTGELFF

abundance: -
j_gene: TRBJ2-7
v_gene: TRBV5-1
d_gene: TRBD1
CDR3nt: TGCGCCAGCAGCCGGGGACAGGGAATCGAGCAGTACTTC
CDR3aa: CASSRGQGIEQYF

abundance: -
j_gene: TRBJ1-6
v_gene: TRBV6-5
d_gene: TRBD1
CDR3nt: TGTGCCAGCAGGACAGGGGCTTATAATTCACCCCTCCACTTT
CDR3aa: CASRTGAYNSPLHF

abundance: -
j_gene: TRBJ1-2
v_gene: TRBV20-1
d_gene: -
CDR3nt: TGCAGTGCTAGTGGAACGAACGACTATGGCTACACCTTC
CDR3aa: CSASGTNDYGYTF

abundance: -
j_gene: TRBJ2-1
v_gene: TRBV4-3
d_gene: TRBD2
CDR3nt: TGCGCCAGCAGCCATCGACTAGCGGGGTCCAATGAGCAGTTCTTC
CDR3aa: CASSHRLAGSNEQFF

abundance: once
j_gene: TRBJ2-2
v_gene: TRBV29-1
d_gene: TRBD2
CDR3nt: TGCAGCGTTGAACTAGCGGGAGGGCCCATTACCGGGGAGCTGTTTTTT
CDR3aa: CSVELAGGPITGELFF

abundance: -
j_gene: TRBJ2-5
v_gene: TRBV19
d_gene: -
CDR3nt: TGTGCCAGTAGTATAGATCGAGAGACCCAGTACTTC
CDR3aa: CASSIDRETQYF

abundance: -
j_gene: TRBJ1-1
v_gene: TRBV9
d_gene: -
CDR3nt: TGTGCCAGCAGCGTAGGGGGACACCGGAACACTGAAGCTTTCTTT
CDR3aa: CASSVGGHRNTEAFF

abundance: -
j_gene: TRBJ1-2
v_gene: TRBV5-1
d_gene: -
CDR3nt: TGCGCCAGCAGCTTGGGTCCGGAGAACTATGGCTACACCTTC
CDR3aa: CASSLGPENYGYTF

abundance: -
j_gene: TRBJ2-1
v_gene: TRBV6-5
d_gene: -
CDR3nt: TGTGCCACCAGAGCGAGAGGGTACAATGAGCAGTTCTTC
CDR3aa: CATRARGYNEQFF

abundance: -
j_gene: TRBJ1-3
v_gene: TRBV6-1
d_gene: -
CDR3nt: TGTGCCAGCAGTGAACTATGGGAGTCTGGAAACACCATATATTTT
CDR3aa: CASSELWESGNTIYF

abundance: -
j_gene: TRBJ2-5
v_gene: TRBV6-5
d_gene: TRBD2
CDR3nt: TGTGCCAGCAGTTACCGGGGGGGGGAGACCCAGTACTTC
CDR3aa: CASSYRGGETQYF

abundance: -
j_gene: TRBJ2-3
v_gene: TRBV19
d_gene: -
CDR3nt: TGTGCCAGTAGTAGGGCGTCGACAGATACGCAGTATTTT
CDR3aa: CASSRASTDTQYF

abundance: few
j_gene: TRBJ2-2
v_gene: TRBV19
d_gene: TRBD1
CDR3nt: TGTGCCAGTTCCGACAGGGCGACCGGGGAGCTGTTTTTT
CDR3aa: CASSDRATGELFF

abundance: -
j_gene: TRBJ2-1
v_gene: TRBV3-1/TRBV3-2
d_gene: TRBD2
CDR3nt: TGTGCCAGCAGCCAAGATTGGGGCGGGGGTGCATACAATGAGCAGTTCTTC
CDR3aa: CASSQDWGGGAYNEQFF

abundance: -
j_gene: TRBJ2-7
v_gene: TRBV7-2
d_gene: -
CDR3nt: TGTGCCAGCAGCACCCACGCCGGAGGTCTCGAGCAGTACTTC
CDR3aa: CASSTHAGGLEQYF

abundance: -
j_gene: TRBJ2-7
v_gene: TRBV5-3
d_gene: TRBD2
CDR3nt: TGTGCCAGAAGCTTGTTGGGACTAGCGGGGGACGAGCAGTACTTC
CDR3aa: CARSLLGLAGDEQYF

abundance: -
j_gene: TRBJ2-3
v_gene: TRBV5-3
d_gene: TRBD2
CDR3nt: TGTGCCAGAAGCTTCGCTAGCGGGAGTTCTGGAGATACGCAGTATTTT
CDR3aa: CARSFASGSSGDTQYF

abundance: once
j_gene: TRBJ2-5
v_gene: TRBV6-5
d_gene: -
CDR3nt: TGTGCCAGCAGTTTGACAGGTGTGGAGGAGACCCAGTACTTC
CDR3aa: CASSLTGVEETQYF

abundance: -
j_gene: TRBJ2-7
v_gene: TRBV6-2/TRBV6-3
d_gene: -
CDR3nt: TGTGCCAGCAGTGGGCCCCGGAGCTCCTACGAGCAGTACTTC
CDR3aa: CASSGPRSSYEQYF

abundance: -
j_gene: TRBJ2-6
v_gene: TRBV28
d_gene: -
CDR3nt: TGTGCCAGCAGTTTATACGACCGGACTGTCGTTGGTGGGGCCAACGTCCTGACTTTC
CDR3aa: CASSLYDRTVVGGANVLTF

abundance: once
j_gene: TRBJ1-2
v_gene: TRBV7-2
d_gene: -
CDR3nt: TGTGCCAGCAGCTTAGCGCAGGGTACCGAAGGCTACACCTTC
CDR3aa: CASSLAQGTEGYTF

abundance: -
j_gene: TRBJ1-1
v_gene: TRBV7-2
d_gene: -
CDR3nt: TGTGCCAGCAGCTTACTTCGTGCTGAAGCTTTCTTT
CDR3aa: CASSLLRAEAFF

abundance: -
j_gene: TRBJ1-3
v_gene: TRBV28
d_gene: -
CDR3nt: TGTGCCAGCAGTCCCCCGGGACAAGGAAACACCATATATTTT
CDR3aa: CASSPPGQGNTIYF

abundance: -
j_gene: TRBJ2-1
v_gene: TRBV7-3
d_gene: -
CDR3nt: TGTGCCAGCAGTTTCGGACTCGAAAATGAGCAGTTCTTC
CDR3aa: CASSFGLENEQFF

abundance: -
j_gene: TRBJ1-4
v_gene: TRBV18
d_gene: TRBD1
CDR3nt: TGTGCCAGCTCACCACCGATGACAGGGGAGAAACTGTTTTTT
CDR3aa: CASSPPMTGEKLFF

abundance: -
j_gene: TRBJ2-3
v_gene: TRBV27
d_gene: TRBD2
CDR3nt: TGTGCCAGCACCGGGAGGGCGGGGAACACAGATACGCAGTATTTT
CDR3aa: CASTGRAGNTDTQYF

abundance: -
j_gene: TRBJ2-1
v_gene: TRBV3-1/TRBV3-2
d_gene: TRBD2
CDR3nt: TGTGCCAGCAGCCAAGGATCCTCTAGCGGGGGGGCCTACAATGAGCAGTTCTTC
CDR3aa: CASSQGSSSGGAYNEQFF

abundance: -
j_gene: TRBJ2-2
v_gene: TRBV6-5
d_gene: -
CDR3nt: TGTGCTAGCAGTTATTTAGGGGGGGTATACACCGGGGAGCTGTTTTTT
CDR3aa: CASSYLGGVYTGELFF

abundance: -
j_gene: TRBJ2-5
v_gene: TRBV18
d_gene: -
CDR3nt: TGTGCCAGCTCACTGGGGGCAGGGGAGACCCAGTACTTC
CDR3aa: CASSLGAGETQYF

abundance: -
j_gene: TRBJ2-5
v_gene: TRBV27
d_gene: -
CDR3nt: TGTGCCAGCAGTTTCAACCTACAAGAGACCCAGTACTTC
CDR3aa: CASSFNLQETQYF

abundance: -
j_gene: TRBJ2-2
v_gene: TRBV30
d_gene: -
CDR3nt: TGTGCCTGGAGTGTATCCGGGGCCGGGGAGCTGTTTTTT
CDR3aa: CAWSVSGAGELFF

abundance: -
j_gene: TRBJ2-1
v_gene: TRBV2
d_gene: TRBD2
CDR3nt: TGTGCCAGCAGTGAAAGAGGAAGCGGGAACCCCTACAATGAGCAGTTCTTC
CDR3aa: CASSERGSGNPYNEQFF

abundance: -
j_gene: TRBJ2-2
v_gene: TRBV12-3/TRBV12-4
d_gene: -
CDR3nt: TGTGCCAGCAGACTACAGGGCACCGGGGAGCTGTTTTTT
CDR3aa: CASRLQGTGELFF